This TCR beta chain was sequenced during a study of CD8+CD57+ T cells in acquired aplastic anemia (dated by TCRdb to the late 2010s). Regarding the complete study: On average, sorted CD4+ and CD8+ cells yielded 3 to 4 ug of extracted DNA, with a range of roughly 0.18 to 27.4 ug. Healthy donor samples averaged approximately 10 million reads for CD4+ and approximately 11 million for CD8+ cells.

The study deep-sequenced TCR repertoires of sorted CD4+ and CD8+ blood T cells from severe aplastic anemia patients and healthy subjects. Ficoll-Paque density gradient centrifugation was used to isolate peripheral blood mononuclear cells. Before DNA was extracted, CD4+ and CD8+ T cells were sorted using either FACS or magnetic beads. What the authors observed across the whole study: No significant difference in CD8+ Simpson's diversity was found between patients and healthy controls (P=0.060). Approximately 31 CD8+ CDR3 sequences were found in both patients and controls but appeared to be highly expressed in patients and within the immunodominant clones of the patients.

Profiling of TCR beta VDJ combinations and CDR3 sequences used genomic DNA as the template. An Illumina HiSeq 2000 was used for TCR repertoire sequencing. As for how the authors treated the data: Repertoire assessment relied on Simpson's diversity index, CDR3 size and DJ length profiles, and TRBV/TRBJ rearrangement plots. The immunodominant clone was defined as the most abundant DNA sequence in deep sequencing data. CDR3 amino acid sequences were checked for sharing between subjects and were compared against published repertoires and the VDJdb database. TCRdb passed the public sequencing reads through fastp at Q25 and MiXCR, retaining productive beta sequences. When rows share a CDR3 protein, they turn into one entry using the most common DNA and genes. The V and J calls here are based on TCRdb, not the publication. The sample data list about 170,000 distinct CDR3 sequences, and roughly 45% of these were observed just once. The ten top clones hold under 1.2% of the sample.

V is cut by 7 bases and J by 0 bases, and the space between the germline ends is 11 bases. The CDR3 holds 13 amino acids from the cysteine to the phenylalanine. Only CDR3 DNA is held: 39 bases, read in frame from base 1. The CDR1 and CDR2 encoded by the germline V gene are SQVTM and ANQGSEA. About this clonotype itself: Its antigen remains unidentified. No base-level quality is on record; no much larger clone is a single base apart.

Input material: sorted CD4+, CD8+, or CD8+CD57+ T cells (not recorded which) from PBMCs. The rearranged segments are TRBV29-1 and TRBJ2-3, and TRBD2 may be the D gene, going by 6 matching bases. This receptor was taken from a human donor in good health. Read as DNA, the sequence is TGCAGCGGTCGGGGGATTAGCACAGATACGCAGTATTTT. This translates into CSGRGISTDTQYF.